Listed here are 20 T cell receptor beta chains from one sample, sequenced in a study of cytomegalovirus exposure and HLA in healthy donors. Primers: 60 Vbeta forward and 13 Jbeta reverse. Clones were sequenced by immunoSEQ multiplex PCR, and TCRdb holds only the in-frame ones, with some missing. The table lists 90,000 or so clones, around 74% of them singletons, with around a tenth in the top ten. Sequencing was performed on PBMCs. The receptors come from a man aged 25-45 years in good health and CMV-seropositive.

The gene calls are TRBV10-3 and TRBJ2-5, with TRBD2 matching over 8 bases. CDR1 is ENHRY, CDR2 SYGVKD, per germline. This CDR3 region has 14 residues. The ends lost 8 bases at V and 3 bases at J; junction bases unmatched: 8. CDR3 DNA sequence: TGTGCCATCGGGGCGGCGGGAGGCGAAGAGACCCAGTACTTC. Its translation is CAIGAAGGEETQYF.

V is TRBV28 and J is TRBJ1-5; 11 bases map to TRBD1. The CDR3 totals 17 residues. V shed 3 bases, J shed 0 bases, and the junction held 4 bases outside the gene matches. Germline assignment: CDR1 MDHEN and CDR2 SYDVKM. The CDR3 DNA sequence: TGTGCCAGCAGTTTCGGACAGGGGGCTTATAGCAATCAGCCCCAGCATTTT. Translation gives CASSFGQGAYSNQPQHF. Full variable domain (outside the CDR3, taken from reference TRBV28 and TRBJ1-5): DVKVTQSSRYLVKRTGEKVFLECVQDMDHENMFWYRQDPGLGLRLIYFSYDVKMKEKGDIPEGYSVSREKKERFSLILESASTNQTSMYLCASSFGQGAYSNQPQHFGDGTRLSIL.

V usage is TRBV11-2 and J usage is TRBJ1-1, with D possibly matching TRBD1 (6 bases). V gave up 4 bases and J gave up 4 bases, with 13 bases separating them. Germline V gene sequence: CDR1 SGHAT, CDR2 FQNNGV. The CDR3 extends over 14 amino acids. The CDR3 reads CASSSPGGPTEAFF. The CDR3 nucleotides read TGTGCCAGCAGCTCCCCCGGGGGGCCCACTGAAGCTTTCTTT.

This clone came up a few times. CDR3 loop: CATSRALTGHSNYGYTF. The CDR3 coding sequence is TGTGCCACCAGCAGGGCCTTAACGGGACACTCTAACTATGGCTACACCTTC. The chain carries TRBV15 and TRBJ1-2, with D maybe TRBD1 (6 bases). The CDR3 extends over 17 amino acids. In germline, CDR1 is LNHNV, CDR2 YYDKDF (reference sequence). V lost 3 bases and J 0 bases, leaving 17 bases between the germline ends.

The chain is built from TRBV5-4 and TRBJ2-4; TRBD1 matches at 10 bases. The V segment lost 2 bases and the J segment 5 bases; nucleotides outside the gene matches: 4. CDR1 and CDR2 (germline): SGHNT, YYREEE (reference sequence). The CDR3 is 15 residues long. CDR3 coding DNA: TGTGCCAGCAGCTTCGTCGGGACAGGGGAAAACATTCAGTACTTC. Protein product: CASSFVGTGENIQYF. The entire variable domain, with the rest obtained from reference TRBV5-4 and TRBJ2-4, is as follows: ETGVTQSPTHLIKTRGQQVTLRCSSQSGHNTVSWYQQALGQGPQFIFQYYREEENGRGNFPPRFSGLQFPNYSSELNVNALELDDSALYLCASSFVGTGENIQYFGAGTRLSVL.

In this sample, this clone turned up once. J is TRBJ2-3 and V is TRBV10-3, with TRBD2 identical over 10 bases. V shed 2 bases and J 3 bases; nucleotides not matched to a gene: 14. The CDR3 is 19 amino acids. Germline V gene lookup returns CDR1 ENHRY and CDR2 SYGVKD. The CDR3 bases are TGTGCCATCAGTGAGACTGCAGTCGTTTTTAGCGGGGGGACAGATACGCAGTATTTT. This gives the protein CAISETAVVFSGGTDTQYF.

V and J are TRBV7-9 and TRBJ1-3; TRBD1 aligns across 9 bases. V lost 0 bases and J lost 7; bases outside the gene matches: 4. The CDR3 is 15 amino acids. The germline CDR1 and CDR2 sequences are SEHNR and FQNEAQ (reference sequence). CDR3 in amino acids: CASSLAWTGDNTIYF. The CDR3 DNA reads TGTGCCAGCAGCTTAGCGTGGACAGGGGACAACACCATATATTTT.

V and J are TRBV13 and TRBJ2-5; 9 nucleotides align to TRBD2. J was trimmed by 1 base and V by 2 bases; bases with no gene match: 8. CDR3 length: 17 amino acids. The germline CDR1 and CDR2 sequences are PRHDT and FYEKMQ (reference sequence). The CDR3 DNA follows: TGTGCCAGCAGCTTACGCCAGGGACTAGCAGTCCAAGAGACCCAGTACTTC. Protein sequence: CASSLRQGLAVQETQYF.

In DNA form, the CDR3 reads TGTGCCAGCAGCTTGGGGGGCGGGGTACAAGAGACCCAGTACTTC. Protein: CASSLGGGVQETQYF. The genes are TRBV5-4 and TRBJ2-5; D might be TRBD2 (6 bases). V lost 0 bases to trimming and J lost 2 bases, with 11 bases between them. Per germline, CDR1 SGHNT and CDR2 YYREEE (reference sequence). This CDR3 is 15 amino acids long. Using reference TRBV5-4 and TRBJ2-5 for the parts outside the CDR3, the full variable domain is ETGVTQSPTHLIKTRGQQVTLRCSSQSGHNTVSWYQQALGQGPQFIFQYYREEENGRGNFPPRFSGLQFPNYSSELNVNALELDDSALYLCASSLGGGVQETQYFGPGTRLLVL.

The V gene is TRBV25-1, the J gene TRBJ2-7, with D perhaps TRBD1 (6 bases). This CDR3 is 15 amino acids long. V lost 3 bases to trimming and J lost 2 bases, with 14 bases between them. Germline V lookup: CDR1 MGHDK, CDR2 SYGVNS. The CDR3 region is CASSDSWGQTYEQYF. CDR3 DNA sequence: TGTGCCAGCAGTGATTCGTGGGGGCAGACCTACGAGCAGTACTTC.

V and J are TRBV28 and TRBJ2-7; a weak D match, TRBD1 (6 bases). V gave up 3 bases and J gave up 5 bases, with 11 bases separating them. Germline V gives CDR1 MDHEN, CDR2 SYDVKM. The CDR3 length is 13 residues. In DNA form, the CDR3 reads TGTGCCAGCAGTTTCAGGGGAATGAACGAGCAGTACTTC. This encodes CASSFRGMNEQYF.

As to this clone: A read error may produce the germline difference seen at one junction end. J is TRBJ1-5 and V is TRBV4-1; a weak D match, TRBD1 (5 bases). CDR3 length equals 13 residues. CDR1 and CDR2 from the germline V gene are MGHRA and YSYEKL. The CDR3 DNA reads TGTGCCAGCAGCTTACAGGCCGATCAGCCCCAGCATTTT. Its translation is CASSLQADQPQHF.

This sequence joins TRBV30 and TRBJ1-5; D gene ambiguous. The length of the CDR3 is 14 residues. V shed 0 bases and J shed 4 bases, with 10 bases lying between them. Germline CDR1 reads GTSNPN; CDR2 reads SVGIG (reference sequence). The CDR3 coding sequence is TGTGCCTGGAGTGTACCCGGAGGTAATCAGCCCCAGCATTTT. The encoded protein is CAWSVPGGNQPQHF.

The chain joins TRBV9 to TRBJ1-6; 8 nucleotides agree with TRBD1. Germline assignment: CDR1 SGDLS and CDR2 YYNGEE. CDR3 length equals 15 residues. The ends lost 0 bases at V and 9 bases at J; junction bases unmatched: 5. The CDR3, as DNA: TGTGCCAGCAGCGTAGCGGACAGGGCAAGTTCACCCCTCCACTTT. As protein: CASSVADRASSPLHF.

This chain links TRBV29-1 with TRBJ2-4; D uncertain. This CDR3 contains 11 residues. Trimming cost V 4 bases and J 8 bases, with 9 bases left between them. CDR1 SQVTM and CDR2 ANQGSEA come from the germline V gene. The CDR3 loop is CSVAGVDIQYF. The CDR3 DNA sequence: TGCAGCGTTGCGGGTGTTGACATTCAGTACTTC. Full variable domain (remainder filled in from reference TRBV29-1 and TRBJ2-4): SAVISQKPSRDICQRGTSLTIQCQVDSQVTMMFWYRQQPGQSLTLIATANQGSEATYESGFVIDKFPISRPNLTFSTLTVSNMSPEDSSIYLCSVAGVDIQYFGAGTRLSVL.

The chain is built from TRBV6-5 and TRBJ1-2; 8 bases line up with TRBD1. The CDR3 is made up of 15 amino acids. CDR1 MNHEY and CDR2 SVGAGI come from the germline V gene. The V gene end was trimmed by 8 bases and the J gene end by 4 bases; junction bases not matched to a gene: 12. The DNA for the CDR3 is TGTGCCAGCCGGGGAACGACAGGGGATTTCTATGGCTACACCTTC. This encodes CASRGTTGDFYGYTF.

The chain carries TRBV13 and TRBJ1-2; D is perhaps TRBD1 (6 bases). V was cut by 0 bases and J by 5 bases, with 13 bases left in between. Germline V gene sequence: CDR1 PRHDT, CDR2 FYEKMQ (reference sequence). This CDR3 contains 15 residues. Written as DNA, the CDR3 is TGTGCCAGCAGCTTAGGTCTAGGGGGGGCATATGGCTACACCTTC. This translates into CASSLGLGGAYGYTF.

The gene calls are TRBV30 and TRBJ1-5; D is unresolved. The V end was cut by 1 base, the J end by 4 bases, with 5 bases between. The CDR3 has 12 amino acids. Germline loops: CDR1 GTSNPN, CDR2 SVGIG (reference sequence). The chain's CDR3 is CAWSDQNQPQHF. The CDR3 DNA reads TGTGCCTGGAGTGATCAAAATCAGCCCCAGCATTTT.

CDR3 nucleotide sequence: TGTGCCAGCAGCGACACCCCTAGCGGAGGTGCACAAGGGAAGCAGTTCTTC. Residues: CASSDTPSGGAQGKQFF. The rearrangement uses TRBV7-8 and TRBJ2-1; the match to TRBD2 covers 7 bases. V lost 5 bases and J lost 11; bases outside the gene matches: 21. Germline values: CDR1 SGHVS, CDR2 FQNEAQ. The length of the CDR3 is 17 residues.

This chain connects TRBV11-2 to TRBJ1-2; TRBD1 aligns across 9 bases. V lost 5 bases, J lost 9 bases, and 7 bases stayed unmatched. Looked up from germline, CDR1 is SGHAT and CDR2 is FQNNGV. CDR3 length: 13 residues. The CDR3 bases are TGTGCCAGCAGCGCAGGGACAGGGAGACGCTACACCTTC. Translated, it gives CASSAGTGRRYTF.